A single T cell receptor beta chain is shown here with its context. Its antigen is undetermined. This sample stems from a study of post-analysis software for immune sequencing data. General study points: Patients had higher frequencies than controls of five or six TRBV segments, including TRBV5-6, TRBV5-1 and TRBV20-1.

The V segment lost 4 bases and the J segment 6 bases; nucleotides outside the gene matches: 7. CDR1 is SGHTA, CDR2 FQGNSA, per germline. CDR3 length: 15 amino acids. Prepared TCR beta cDNA libraries contained unique molecular identifiers. The T cell input of roughly 0.9 to 11 million gave about half a million cDNA molecules. TCRdb analysed the PCR reads with MiXCR anew, one entry per CDR3 protein. Of about 500,000 distinct CDR3 sequences listed, approximately 46% are singletons. The rearrangement joins TRBV7-2 to TRBJ2-1, with TRBD2 matching over 9 bases. The sequenced sample was blood. The sequence came from a girl under 18 with multiple sclerosis. CDR3: CASSSDISGGNEQFF. CDR3 coding DNA: TGTGCCAGCAGCTCCGACATTAGCGGGGGCAATGAGCAGTTCTTC.